These 32 T cell receptor beta chains share one sample of origin, sequenced in a study of T cells in Graves' hyperthyroidism and ophthalmopathy. RNA transcripts gave rise to amplified TCR beta CDR3 regions. First-round RT-PCR of the TCR CDR3 relied on the HTBI primer set. TCRdb used MiXCR to reprocess the multiplex PCR reads, holding one entry per CDR3 protein. There are 280,000 or so distinct CDR3 sequences in the sample; over 12% occur only once, and roughly 30% lies in the top ten. The sequencing sample was made of blood. The receptor set was obtained from a woman aged 45-59 years with Graves' hyperthyroidism that later progressed to Graves' ophthalmopathy.

The chain is built from TRBV6-2 or TRBV6-3 and TRBJ2-5; D is possibly TRBD2 (5 bases). CDR3 length equals 14 residues. The germline CDR1 and CDR2 sequences are MNHEY and SVGEGT. V was shortened by 6 bases and J by 5 bases, with 16 bases between the two germline ends. CDR3 sequence (DNA): TGTGCCAGCAGGAGGGCCTCGGTGGTGGAGACCCAGTACTTC. Its translation: CASRRASVVETQYF.

This clonotype was detected ten times or more. V gene TRBV7-2 combines with J gene TRBJ1-2; D is ambiguous. Germline lookup yields CDR1 SGHTA and CDR2 FQGNSA. V shed 6 bases and J shed 2 bases, with 13 bases lying between them. The CDR3 runs to 14 residues. CDR3 amino acids: CASSFTAVNYGYTF. The CDR3 DNA follows: TGTGCCAGCAGTTTTACAGCAGTCAACTATGGCTACACCTTC.

In its sample, this clonotype was seen many times. The V and J genes are TRBV28 and TRBJ2-1; TRBD2 matches at 14 bases. The CDR3 runs to 18 residues. Germline V CDR1 and CDR2: MDHEN, SYDVKM. V lost 6 bases to trimming and J lost 1 base; unmatched junction nucleotides: 8. CDR3: CASSYYGTSGRSYNEQFF. CDR3 DNA sequence: TGTGCCAGCAGCTACTACGGGACTAGCGGGAGATCCTACAATGAGCAGTTCTTC. The full variable domain, in which reference TRBV28 and TRBJ2-1 provide the parts outside the CDR3, is DVKVTQSSRYLVKRTGEKVFLECVQDMDHENMFWYRQDPGLGLRLIYFSYDVKMKEKGDIPEGYSVSREKKERFSLILESASTNQTSMYLCASSYYGTSGRSYNEQFFGPGTRLTVL.

This clonotype was seen many times. The chain recombines TRBV12-3 or TRBV12-4 with TRBJ2-2; 9 positions agree with TRBD1. This CDR3 comprises 15 residues. J lost 3 bases, V lost 7 bases, and 6 bases had no gene match. CDR3 region: CASTFTGGDTGELFF. The CDR3 bases are TGTGCCAGCACTTTTACAGGGGGCGACACCGGGGAGCTGTTTTTT.

Many counts were recorded for this clonotype. CDR3 region: CASSYLAGLFEAFF. CDR3 bases: TGTGCCAGCAGTTACCTCGCCGGACTATTTGAAGCTTTCTTT. The V gene is TRBV6-2 or TRBV6-3, the J gene TRBJ1-1; D is unresolved. V was pared by 2 bases and J by 7 bases, with 14 bases between. The germline CDR1 and CDR2 sequences are MNHEY and SVGEGT. The CDR3 covers 14 residues.

The chain links TRBV20-1 to TRBJ1-1; no clear D gene. Germline V lookup: CDR1 DFQATT, CDR2 SNEGSKA (reference sequence). Trimming took off 0 bases at V and 5 bases at J, with 10 bases between the two ends. The CDR3 totals 13 residues. CDR3 region: CSARDLLRTEAFF. DNA of the CDR3: TGCAGTGCTAGAGATCTCCTCAGGACTGAAGCTTTCTTT.

This clonotype was picked up many times. J is TRBJ2-1 and V is TRBV2; unclear D gene. CDR1 is SNHLY and CDR2 is FYNNEI in the germline V gene. V was cut by 2 bases and J by 15 bases, with 11 bases left in between. The CDR3 runs to 11 residues. The CDR3 DNA follows: TGTGCCAGCAGTGAATGGGGTCAAGGGTTCTTC. Translating gives CASSEWGQGFF.

The table lists this clonotype with many counts. The chain is built from TRBV20-1 and TRBJ2-2; 11 nucleotides line up with TRBD2. The CDR3 runs 15 residues. V was pared by 6 bases and J by 4 bases, with 7 bases of the junction left unmatched. In germline, CDR1 is DFQATT, CDR2 SNEGSKA (reference sequence). CDR3 sequence: CSALAGGVSTGELFF. CDR3 nucleotide sequence: TGCAGTGCGCTAGCGGGAGGTGTTAGCACCGGGGAGCTGTTTTTT.

This clonotype was seen at least ten times. The chain couples TRBV15 to TRBJ2-4; TRBD1 agrees at 9 bases. Per germline, CDR1 LNHNV and CDR2 YYDKDF (reference sequence). Trimming at V came to 4 bases and at J to 0 bases, leaving 4 bases not matched to a gene. The CDR3 extends over 16 amino acids. CDR3 region: CATSNDRGGAKNIQYF. The CDR3, as DNA: TGTGCCACCAGCAACGACAGGGGGGGAGCCAAAAACATTCAGTACTTC. The full variable domain, with the rest looked up from reference TRBV15 and TRBJ2-4, is DAMVIQNPRYQVTQFGKPVTLSCSQTLNHNVMYWYQQKSSQAPKLLFHYYDKDFNNEADTPDNFQSRRPNTSFCFLDIRSPGLGDTAMYLCATSNDRGGAKNIQYFGAGTRLSVL.

The rearrangement links TRBV20-1 to TRBJ2-7; 13 nucleotides match TRBD2. Germline V gene data show CDR1 as DFQATT and CDR2 as SNEGSKA (reference sequence). The CDR3 sequence is 15 residues long. Trimming at V came to 0 bases and at J to 5 bases, leaving 4 bases not matched to a gene. In DNA form, the CDR3 reads TGCAGTGCTAGAGATCGGACTAGCGGGAGTAACGAGCAGTACTTC. Its translation: CSARDRTSGSNEQYF.

This clonotype showed up many times. The gene calls are TRBV10-3 and TRBJ2-3; no clear D gene. Germline V gene data show CDR1 as ENHRY and CDR2 as SYGVKD. The CDR3 is 14 residues long. Trimming removed 3 bases at V and 4 bases at J, with 11 bases between. CDR3 bases: TGTGCCATCAGTGACCGACTCGACTCAGATACGCAGTATTTT. Translation gives CAISDRLDSDTQYF.

Points on this clonotype: A much more abundant neighbour one base away suggests this may be a read error. The chain employs TRBV19 and TRBJ1-1; tentative D call: TRBD1 (5 bases). Germline V gene sequence: CDR1 LNHDA, CDR2 SQIVND (reference sequence). Trimming stripped 0 bases from V and 3 bases from J, with 14 bases between. This CDR3 spans 16 amino acids. The CDR3 here is CASSIDVRGVDTEAFF. In DNA, the CDR3 is TGTGCCAGTAGTATAGATGTGAGGGGCGTGGACACTGAAGCTTTCTTT. The variable domain in full, with the rest retrieved from reference TRBV19 and TRBJ1-1, is DGGITQSPKYLFRKEGQNVTLSCEQNLNHDAMYWYRQDPGQGLRLIYYSQIVNDFQKGDIAEGYSVSREKKESFPLTVTSAQKNPTAFYLCASSIDVRGVDTEAFFGQGTRLTVV.

In the case of this clonotype: With a much larger clone just one base away, this may be a read error. The J gene is TRBJ2-2, the V gene TRBV28, with 9 positions matching TRBD2. The CDR3 loop spans 19 amino acids. The germline V gene encodes CDR1 MDHEN and CDR2 SYDVKM. Trimming took 6 bases from V and 4 from J; bases not matched to a gene: 18. In DNA form, the CDR3 reads TGTGCCAGCAGCCCAACCTCCTTCAGCGGGAGGCGCGGCACCGGGGAGCTGTTTTTT. It encodes CASSPTSFSGRRGTGELFF.

This clonotype was detected a few times. This chain joins TRBV2 and TRBJ1-5, with 8 bases fitting TRBD1. This CDR3 has 16 amino acids. CDR1 is SNHLY, CDR2 FYNNEI, per germline. V shed 3 bases, J shed 4 bases, and the junction held 8 bases outside the gene matches. The CDR3 DNA follows: TGTGCCAGCAGTGAGACCGGGACAGGCCCAAATCAGCCCCAGCATTTT. Its protein is CASSETGTGPNQPQHF.

In its sample, this clonotype was seen many times. The chain couples TRBV5-1 to TRBJ2-3; TRBD1 aligns across 7 bases. CDR1 is SGHRS, CDR2 YFSETQ, per germline. This CDR3 region has 16 residues. The trim removed 0 bases at V and 0 bases at J, leaving 4 bases unmatched. Here the CDR3 DNA reads TGCGCCAGCAGCTTGGAAGGGGGCCTTAGCACAGATACGCAGTATTTT. Translated, it gives CASSLEGGLSTDTQYF. Full variable domain (missing parts from reference TRBV5-1 and TRBJ2-3): KAGVTQTPRYLIKTRGQQVTLSCSPISGHRSVSWYQQTPGQGLQFLFEYFSETQRNKGNFPGRFSGRQFSNSRSEMNVSTLELGDSALYLCASSLEGGLSTDTQYFGPGTRLTVL.

This sequence joins TRBV5-1 and TRBJ2-7; no definite D call. The CDR3 is made up of 14 amino acids. Germline V gene data show CDR1 as SGHRS and CDR2 as YFSETQ. With 5 bases removed from V and 3 bases from J, the gap between germline ends came to 15 bases. CDR3 residues: CASSWQANGYEQYF. Here the CDR3 DNA reads TGCGCCAGCAGTTGGCAGGCTAACGGCTACGAGCAGTACTTC.

This clonotype was seen repeatedly, ten times or more. This sequence joins TRBV5-6 and TRBJ2-7; D may be TRBD1 (5 bases). The CDR3 consists of 16 residues. Germline V gene lookup returns CDR1 SGHDT and CDR2 YYEEEE. Trimming took 0 bases from V and 0 from J, leaving 13 bases between them. CDR3 residues: CASSLVQVTTSYEQYF. The CDR3, as DNA: TGTGCCAGCAGCTTGGTACAGGTTACCACCTCCTACGAGCAGTACTTC.

J is TRBJ1-6 and V is TRBV5-1; D ambiguous. The CDR3 has 14 amino acids. CDR1 and CDR2 from the germline V gene are SGHRS and YFSETQ. Trimming removed 1 base at V and 6 bases at J, with 8 bases between. The CDR3 spells CASSLTETNSPLHF. DNA of the CDR3: TGCGCCAGCAGCTTGACAGAGACTAATTCACCCCTCCACTTT.

This clonotype appeared many times. The chain links TRBV12-3 or TRBV12-4 to TRBJ2-5; 10 bases align to TRBD1. The CDR3 contains 13 residues. V lost 7 bases to trimming and J lost 2 bases; unmatched junction nucleotides: 1. The CDR3, as DNA: TGTGCCAGCATGGACAGGGGGCAAGAGACCCAGTACTTC. This gives the protein CASMDRGQETQYF.

Comments on this clonotype: Sequence at one end of the junction differs from germline and may be a read error. The V gene is TRBV5-1, the J gene TRBJ2-1; D is possibly TRBD1 (6 bases). Germline V lookup: CDR1 SGHRS, CDR2 YFSETQ. The length of the CDR3 is 13 residues. The CDR3 DNA is TGTGCCAGCAGCTGGACAGAATACAATGAGCAGTTCTTC. As protein: CASSWTEYNEQFF. Using reference TRBV5-1 and TRBJ2-1 for the parts outside the CDR3, the full variable domain is KAGVTQTPRYLIKTRGQQVTLSCSPISGHRSVSWYQQTPGQGLQFLFEYFSETQRNKGNFPGRFSGRQFSNSRSEMNVSTLELGDSALYLCASSWTEYNEQFFGPGTRLTVL.

At least ten counts were recorded for this clonotype. The CDR3 nucleotides read TGCGCCAGCAGCTTGGTTCCGGAGGGGGGCTATGGCTACACCTTC. Its translation: CASSLVPEGGYGYTF. This rearrangement joins TRBV5-1 to TRBJ1-2; a weak D match, TRBD1 (6 bases). The CDR3 length is 15 residues. Trimming left V 0 bases short and J 4 bases short, with 13 bases between. The germline V gene encodes CDR1 SGHRS and CDR2 YFSETQ.

This clonotype was seen repeatedly, ten times or more. This chain links TRBV30 with TRBJ2-5; TRBD2 is a possible D gene (6 bases). Deletions cut 4 bases from V and 1 base from J, with 10 bases between. In germline, CDR1 is GTSNPN, CDR2 SVGIG (reference sequence). The CDR3 covers 13 residues. The CDR3 bases are TGTGCCTGGAATCTGGGAGGCCAAGAGACCCAGTACTTC. Protein: CAWNLGGQETQYF.

The V call is TRBV28, the J call TRBJ1-6; D is perhaps TRBD1 (6 bases). Germline values: CDR1 MDHEN, CDR2 SYDVKM. CDR3 length: 14 amino acids. Trimming removed 6 bases from V and 7 bases from J, with 13 bases in between. The CDR3 region has the DNA TGTGCCAGCAGCCGGGCGGGGGCGAATTCACCCCTCCACTTT. It translates to CASSRAGANSPLHF.

V usage is TRBV4-2 and J usage is TRBJ1-1; no clear D. This CDR3 has 12 residues. Germline CDR1 and CDR2: LGHNA and YNFKEQ. Trimming pared 4 bases from V and 8 bases from J, leaving 11 bases between. The CDR3 spells CASSLTEREAFF. CDR3 bases: TGTGCCAGCAGCCTCACAGAAAGGGAAGCTTTCTTT.

V is TRBV19 and J is TRBJ1-6; D call uncertain. Germline assignment: CDR1 LNHDA and CDR2 SQIVND (reference sequence). The CDR3 loop spans 14 amino acids. Between the trimmed V and J ends, which lost 7 bases and 5 bases, there was a span of 12 bases. CDR3 protein: CASKFAVDNSPLHF. In DNA form, the CDR3 reads TGTGCCAGTAAATTCGCAGTCGATAATTCACCCCTCCACTTT.

In its sample, this clonotype was seen a few times. The chain recombines TRBV5-1 with TRBJ2-7; 11 bases match TRBD2. With V trimmed by 0 bases and J by 1 base, 3 bases remained unmatched. CDR1 is SGHRS, CDR2 YFSETQ, per germline. The CDR3 has 16 amino acids. Written as DNA, the CDR3 is TGCGCCAGCAGCTTGGTACTAGCGGGAGTTTCCTACGAGCAGTACTTC. It yields the protein CASSLVLAGVSYEQYF.

In its sample, this clonotype was seen many times. The V and J genes are TRBV3-1 and TRBJ1-1; D uncertain. The CDR3 has 13 residues. V dropped 2 bases and J dropped 1 base, with 5 bases sitting between them. Per the germline V gene, CDR1 is LGHDT and CDR2 is YNNKEL (reference sequence). CDR3 coding DNA: TGTGCCAGCAGCCAACAGGCGAACACTGAAGCTTTCTTT. Its translation is CASSQQANTEAFF.

The V gene is TRBV7-2, the J gene TRBJ2-1; 8 positions agree with TRBD2. The CDR3 is made up of 14 amino acids. V lost 4 bases, J lost 8 bases, and 7 bases stayed unmatched. Germline lookup yields CDR1 SGHTA and CDR2 FQGNSA. CDR3 nucleotides: TGTGCCAGCAGCTCGGGGGGGCCGAGGGATGAGCAGTTCTTC. Translating gives CASSSGGPRDEQFF.

This clonotype was counted ten times or more. The rearrangement links TRBV28 to TRBJ1-4; possibly TRBD1 for D (6 bases). The CDR3 length is 16 residues. Trimming took 10 bases from V and 8 from J, leaving 26 bases between them. Germline values: CDR1 MDHEN, CDR2 SYDVKM. The CDR3 here is CATEEVGGATGEKLFF. CDR3 sequence (DNA): TGTGCCACAGAAGAGGTGGGGGGCGCGACTGGAGAAAAACTGTTTTTT.

The genes are TRBV6-1 and TRBJ1-1; 9 nucleotides line up with TRBD1. The CDR3 extends over 14 amino acids. The germline V gene has CDR1 MNHNS and CDR2 SASEGT. Unmatched junction bases numbered 5, after V lost 5 bases and J lost 4 bases. CDR3 loop: CASSIPGQGTEAFF. CDR3 nucleotide sequence: TGTGCCAGCAGTATACCGGGACAGGGCACTGAAGCTTTCTTT.

CDR3 coding DNA: TGTGCCAGTTCCATTAGAGGCTCGGGCTACGAGCAGTACTTC. Translated, it gives CASSIRGSGYEQYF. V is TRBV27 and J is TRBJ2-7; D is unclear. The CDR3 has 14 residues. Germline V gene sequence: CDR1 MNHEY, CDR2 SMNVEV (reference sequence). The V end lost 9 bases, the J end lost 3 bases, and 18 bases lay between the germline ends.

This clonotype was counted ten times or more. The chain couples TRBV7-8 to TRBJ2-7; D is perhaps TRBD1 or TRBD2 (5 bases each). The CDR3 runs 15 residues. Germline CDR1 is SGHVS and CDR2 is FQNEAQ. V lost 4 bases and J lost 3, with 16 bases in between. CDR3 bases: TGTGCCAGCAGCTCCCGGGGCCTCACCGGCTACGAGCAGTACTTC. This translates into CASSSRGLTGYEQYF.